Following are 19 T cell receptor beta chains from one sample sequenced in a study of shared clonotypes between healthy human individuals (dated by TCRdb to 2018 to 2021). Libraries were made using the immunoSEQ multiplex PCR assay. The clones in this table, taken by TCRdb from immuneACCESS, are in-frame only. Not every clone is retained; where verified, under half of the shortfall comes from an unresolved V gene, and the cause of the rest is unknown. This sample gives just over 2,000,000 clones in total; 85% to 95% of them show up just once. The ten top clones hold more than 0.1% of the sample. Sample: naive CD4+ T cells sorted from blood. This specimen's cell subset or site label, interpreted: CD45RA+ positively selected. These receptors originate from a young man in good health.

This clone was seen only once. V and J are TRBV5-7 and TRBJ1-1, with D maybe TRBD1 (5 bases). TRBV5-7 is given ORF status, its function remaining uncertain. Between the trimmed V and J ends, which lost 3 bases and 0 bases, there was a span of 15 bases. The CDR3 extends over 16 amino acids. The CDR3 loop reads CASSSGGGMMNTEAFF. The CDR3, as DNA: TGTGCCAGCAGCTCCGGCGGGGGTATGATGAACACTGAAGCTTTCTTT.

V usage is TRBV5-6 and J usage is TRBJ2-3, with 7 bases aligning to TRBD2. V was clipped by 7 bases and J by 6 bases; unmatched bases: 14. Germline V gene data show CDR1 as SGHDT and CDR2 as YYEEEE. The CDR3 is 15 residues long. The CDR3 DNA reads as TGTGCCAGCTCAATCGGGACTACAGCAGGGGATACGCAGTATTTT. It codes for CASSIGTTAGDTQYF.

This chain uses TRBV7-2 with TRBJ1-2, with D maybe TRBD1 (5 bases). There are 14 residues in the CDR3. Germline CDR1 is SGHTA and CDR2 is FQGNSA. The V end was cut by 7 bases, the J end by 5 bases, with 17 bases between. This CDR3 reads CASKTATVGYGYTF. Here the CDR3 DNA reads TGTGCCAGCAAAACGGCGACAGTGGGGTATGGCTACACCTTC. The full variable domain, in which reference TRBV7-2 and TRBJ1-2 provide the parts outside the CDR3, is GAGVSQSPSNKVTEKGKDVELRCDPISGHTALYWYRQSLGQGLEFLIYFQGNSAPDKSGLPSDRFSAERTGGSVSTLTIQRTQQEDSAVYLCASKTATVGYGYTFGSGTRLTVV.

In DNA form, the CDR3 reads TGTGCCAGCAGCTTAACGGACCGGGGGCCAGATACGCAGTATTTT. Its protein product is CASSLTDRGPDTQYF. This chain joins TRBV7-6 and TRBJ2-3; the D gene could be TRBD1 or TRBD2 (6 bases each). The germline V and J ends were trimmed by 2 bases and 4 bases, with 13 bases remaining between them. Germline loops: CDR1 SGHVS, CDR2 FNYEAQ. This CDR3 region has 15 residues. Supplemented by reference TRBV7-6 and TRBJ2-3, the full variable domain reads GAGVSQSPRYKVTKRGQDVALRCDPISGHVSLYWYRQALGQGPEFLTYFNYEAQQDKSGLPNDRFSAERPEGSISTLTIQRTEQRDSAMYRCASSLTDRGPDTQYFGPGTRLTVL.

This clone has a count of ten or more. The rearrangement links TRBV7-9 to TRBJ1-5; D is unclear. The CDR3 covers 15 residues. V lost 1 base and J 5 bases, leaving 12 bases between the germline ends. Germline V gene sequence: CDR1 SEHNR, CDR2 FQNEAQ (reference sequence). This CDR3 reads CASSLGEASHQPQHF. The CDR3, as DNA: TGTGCCAGCAGCTTAGGTGAGGCTTCCCATCAGCCCCAGCATTTT.

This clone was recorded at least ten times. CDR3 residues: CASSGTGSYEQYF. Written as DNA, the CDR3 is TGTGCCAGCAGTGGGACAGGCTCCTACGAGCAGTACTTC. The rearrangement uses TRBV28 and TRBJ2-7, with 8 nucleotides matching TRBD1. Germline V gene data show CDR1 as MDHEN and CDR2 as SYDVKM. The CDR3 is 13 amino acids. With 5 bases clipped from V and 0 bases from J, the junction kept 0 bases outside the gene matches.

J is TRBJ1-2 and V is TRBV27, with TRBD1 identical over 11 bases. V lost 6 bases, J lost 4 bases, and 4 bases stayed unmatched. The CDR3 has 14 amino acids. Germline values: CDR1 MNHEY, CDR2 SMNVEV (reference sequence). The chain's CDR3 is CASRAGTGGYGYTF. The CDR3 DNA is TGTGCCAGCAGGGCAGGGACAGGGGGCTATGGCTACACCTTC.

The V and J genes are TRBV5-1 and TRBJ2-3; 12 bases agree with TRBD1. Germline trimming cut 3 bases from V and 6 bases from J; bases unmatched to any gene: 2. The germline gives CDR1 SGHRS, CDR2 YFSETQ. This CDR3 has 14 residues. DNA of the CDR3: TGCGCCAGCAGCTGGGGACAGGGGGCTGATACGCAGTATTTT. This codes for CASSWGQGADTQYF.

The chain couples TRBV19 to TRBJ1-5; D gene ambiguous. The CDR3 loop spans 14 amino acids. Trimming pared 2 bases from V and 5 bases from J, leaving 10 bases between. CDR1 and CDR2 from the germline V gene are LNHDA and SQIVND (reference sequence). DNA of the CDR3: TGTGCCAGTAGTATATACGCCGGGGATCAGCCCCAGCATTTT. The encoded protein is CASSIYAGDQPQHF.

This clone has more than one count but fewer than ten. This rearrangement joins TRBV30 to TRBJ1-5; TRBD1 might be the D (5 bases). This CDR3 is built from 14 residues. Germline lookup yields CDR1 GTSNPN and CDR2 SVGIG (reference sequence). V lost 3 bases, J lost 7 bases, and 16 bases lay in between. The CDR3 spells CAWRGQGYRQPQHF. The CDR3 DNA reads TGTGCCTGGAGGGGTCAGGGTTATCGGCAGCCCCAGCATTTT. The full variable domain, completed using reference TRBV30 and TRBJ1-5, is SQTIHQWPATLVQPVGSPLSLECTVEGTSNPNLYWYRQAAGRGLQLLFYSVGIGQISSEVPQNLSASRPQDRQFILSSKKLLLSDSGFYLCAWRGQGYRQPQHFGDGTRLSIL.

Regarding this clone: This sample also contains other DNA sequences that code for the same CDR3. The CDR3 sequence: CASSRTAYEQYF. The CDR3 DNA is TGTGCCAGCAGCAGGACAGCCTACGAGCAGTACTTC. V and J are TRBV7-9 and TRBJ2-7, with D possibly TRBD1 on 6 matching bases. The CDR3 covers 12 residues. Looked up from germline, CDR1 is SEHNR and CDR2 is FQNEAQ (reference sequence). Trimming shortened V by 5 bases and J by 2 bases, and 7 bases separated the two germline ends.

The CDR3 loop is CSVGPAGGYEQYF. CDR3 DNA: TGCAGCGTTGGTCCAGCGGGGGGATACGAGCAGTACTTC. The rearrangement uses TRBV29-1 and TRBJ2-7; 9 bases are shared with TRBD2. The germline V gene encodes CDR1 SQVTM and CDR2 ANQGSEA. The V segment lost 4 bases and the J segment 4 bases; nucleotides outside the gene matches: 5. The CDR3 length is 13 residues.

In DNA, the CDR3 is TGTGCCAGCAGCCCTCTTAGCAACATGAACACTGAAGCTTTCTTT. This translates into CASSPLSNMNTEAFF. The rearrangement uses TRBV7-2 and TRBJ1-1; D gene unclear. This CDR3 is 15 amino acids long. The germline V gene has CDR1 SGHTA and CDR2 FQGNSA. Trimming took off 5 bases at V and 0 bases at J, with 13 bases between the two ends.

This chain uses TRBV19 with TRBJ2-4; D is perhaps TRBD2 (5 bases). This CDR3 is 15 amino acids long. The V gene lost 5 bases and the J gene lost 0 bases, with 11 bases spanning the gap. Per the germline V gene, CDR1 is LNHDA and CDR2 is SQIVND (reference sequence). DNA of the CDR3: TGTGCCAGTAGTGTCGAAGGACTAGCCAAAAACATTCAGTACTTC. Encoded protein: CASSVEGLAKNIQYF. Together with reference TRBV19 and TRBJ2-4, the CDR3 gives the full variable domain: DGGITQSPKYLFRKEGQNVTLSCEQNLNHDAMYWYRQDPGQGLRLIYYSQIVNDFQKGDIAEGYSVSREKKESFPLTVTSAQKNPTAFYLCASSVEGLAKNIQYFGAGTRLSVL.

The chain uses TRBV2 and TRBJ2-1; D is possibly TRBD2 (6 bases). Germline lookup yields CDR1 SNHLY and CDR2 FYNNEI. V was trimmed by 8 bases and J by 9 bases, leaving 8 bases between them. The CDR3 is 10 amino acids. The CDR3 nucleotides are TGTGCCAGCGGAGGGGTTGAGCAGTTCTTC. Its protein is CASGGVEQFF.

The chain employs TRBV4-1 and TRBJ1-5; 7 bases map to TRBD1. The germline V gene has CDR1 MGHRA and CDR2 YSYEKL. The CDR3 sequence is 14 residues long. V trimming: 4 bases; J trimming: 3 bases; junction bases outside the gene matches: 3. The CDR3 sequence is CASSPTGPNQPQHF. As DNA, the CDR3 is TGCGCCAGCAGCCCGACAGGGCCCAATCAGCCCCAGCATTTT.

CDR3 in DNA: TGTGCCAGCAGCTTGGGGCAGCCCTCCTACAATGAGCAGTTCTTC. Its protein product is CASSLGQPSYNEQFF. This sequence joins TRBV7-9 and TRBJ2-1, with D maybe TRBD1 (5 bases). The CDR3 sequence is 15 residues long. Trimming pared 3 bases from V and 0 bases from J, leaving 9 bases between. Germline assignment: CDR1 SEHNR and CDR2 FQNEAQ (reference sequence).

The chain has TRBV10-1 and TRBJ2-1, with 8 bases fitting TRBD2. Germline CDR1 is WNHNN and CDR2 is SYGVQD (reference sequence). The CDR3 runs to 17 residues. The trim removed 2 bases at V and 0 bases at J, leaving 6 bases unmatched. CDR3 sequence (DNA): TGCGCCAGCAGTGAGACTAGCGGCCCTAGCTCCTACAATGAGCAGTTCTTC. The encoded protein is CASSETSGPSSYNEQFF.

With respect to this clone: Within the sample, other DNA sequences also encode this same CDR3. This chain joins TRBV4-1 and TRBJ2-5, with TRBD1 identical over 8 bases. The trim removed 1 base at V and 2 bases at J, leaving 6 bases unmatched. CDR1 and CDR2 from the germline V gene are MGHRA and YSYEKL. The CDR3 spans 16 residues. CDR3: CASSQGGTGLQETQYF. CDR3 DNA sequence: TGCGCCAGCAGCCAAGGAGGGACAGGACTTCAAGAGACCCAGTACTTC.